Sequencing of this T cell receptor beta chain was carried out in a study of cytomegalovirus exposure and HLA in healthy donors. General study points: V- and J-gene trimming in TCR beta was tied to a missense DCLRE1C variant by an analysis performed later. TCR beta sequences reportedly predicted the HLA-A and HLA-B alleles of most subjects accurately. As a later analysis revealed, most CMV-associated TCR beta chains appeared HLA-restricted.

Note on this clone: No antigen is known for it.

Researchers ran the PCR with 60 Vbeta and 13 Jbeta primers. Data came from immunoSEQ multiplex PCR; TCRdb stores just in-frame clones and leaves some out. This table has around 150,000 clones, about 9.1% appearing once. Germline V CDR1 and CDR2: ENHRY, SYGVKD. The CDR3 covers 14 residues. V was clipped by 2 bases and J by 8 bases; unmatched bases: 3. The J gene is TRBJ1-6, the V gene TRBV10-3; 7 nucleotides align to TRBD1. The TCR originated in a woman aged 40 to 55 in good health and CMV-seropositive. Material for sequencing was PBMCs. The CDR3 coding sequence is TGTGCCATCAGTGAGGGAACAGGGGATTCACCCCTCCACTTT. Translated, it gives CAISEGTGDSPLHF.